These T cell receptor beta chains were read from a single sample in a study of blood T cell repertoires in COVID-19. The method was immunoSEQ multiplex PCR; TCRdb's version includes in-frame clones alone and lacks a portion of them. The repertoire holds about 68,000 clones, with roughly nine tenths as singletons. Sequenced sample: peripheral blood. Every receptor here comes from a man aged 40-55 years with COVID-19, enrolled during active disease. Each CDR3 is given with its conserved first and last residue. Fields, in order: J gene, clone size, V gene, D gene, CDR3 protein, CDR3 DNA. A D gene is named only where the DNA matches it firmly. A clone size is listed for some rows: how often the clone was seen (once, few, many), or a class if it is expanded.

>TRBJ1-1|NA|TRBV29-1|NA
CSVQGKGRAFF
TGCAGCGTGCAGGGGAAGGGGAGAGCTTTCTTT
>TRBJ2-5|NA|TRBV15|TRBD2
CATSRGASGGGETQYF
TGTGCCACCAGCAGAGGGGCTAGCGGGGGCGGGGAGACCCAGTACTTC
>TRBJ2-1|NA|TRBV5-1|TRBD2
CASSLPSGPNEQFF
TGCGCCAGCAGCTTGCCTAGCGGGCCCAATGAGCAGTTCTTC
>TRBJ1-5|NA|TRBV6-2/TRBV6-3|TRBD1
CASSPRGDQPQHF
TGTGCCAGCAGTCCCAGGGGGGATCAGCCCCAGCATTTT
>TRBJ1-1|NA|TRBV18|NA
CASSLTTSTEAFF
TGTGCCAGCTCACTCACTACCAGCACTGAAGCTTTCTTT
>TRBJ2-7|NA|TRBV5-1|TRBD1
CASSLEGGKYEQYF
TGCGCCAGCAGCTTGGAAGGGGGCAAGTACGAGCAGTACTTC
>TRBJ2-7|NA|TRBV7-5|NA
CVRSPTRVRGGRGTYEQYF
TGTGTCAGAAGCCCGACCCGGGTCCGGGGGGGAAGGGGGACCTACGAGCAGTACTTC
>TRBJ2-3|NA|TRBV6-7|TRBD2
CASSSTSGTGMYTQYF
TGTGCCAGCAGTTCGACTAGCGGGACGGGCATGTATACGCAGTATTTT
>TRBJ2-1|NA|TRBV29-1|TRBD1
CSVAGQVLNEQFF
TGCAGCGTTGCGGGACAGGTCCTCAATGAGCAGTTCTTC
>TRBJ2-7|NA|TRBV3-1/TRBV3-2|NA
CASSPRTDRQYF
TGTGCCAGCAGCCCACGAACCGACAGGCAGTACTTC
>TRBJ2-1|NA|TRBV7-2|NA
CASSLDWGPYNEQFF
TGTGCCAGCAGCTTAGACTGGGGCCCCTACAATGAGCAGTTCTTC
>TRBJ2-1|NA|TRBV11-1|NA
CASRGRGGHSYNEQFF
TGTGCCAGCAGGGGCCGCGGGGGCCACTCCTACAATGAGCAGTTCTTC
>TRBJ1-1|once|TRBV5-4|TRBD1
CASSAGTGGGTEAFF
TGTGCCAGCAGTGCCGGGACAGGGGGCGGCACTGAAGCTTTCTTT
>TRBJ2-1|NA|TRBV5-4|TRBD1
CASHRTGQGGHEQFF
TGTGCCAGCCACCGAACAGGACAGGGGGGGCATGAGCAGTTCTTC
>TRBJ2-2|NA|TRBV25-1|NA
CASSEPGHTGELFF
TGTGCCAGCAGTGAACCTGGGCACACCGGGGAGCTGTTTTTT
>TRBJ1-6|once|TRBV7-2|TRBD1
CASSSGQLIRSPLHF
TGTGCCAGCAGCTCGGGACAGTTGATTAGGTCACCCCTCCACTTT
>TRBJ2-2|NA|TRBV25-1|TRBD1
CASSADRGFPGELFF
TGTGCCAGCAGTGCAGACAGGGGCTTCCCCGGGGAGCTGTTTTTT
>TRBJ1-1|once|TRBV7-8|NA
CASSTHGGTEAFF
TGTGCCAGCAGCACCCACGGCGGTACTGAAGCTTTCTTT
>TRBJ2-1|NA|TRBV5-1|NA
CASSPWGGSNNEQFF
TGCGCCAGCAGCCCCTGGGGGGGCTCCAATAATGAGCAGTTCTTC
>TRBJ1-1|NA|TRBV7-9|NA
CASSPRGGGMNTEAFF
TGTGCCAGCAGCCCAAGGGGAGGGGGTATGAACACTGAAGCTTTCTTT
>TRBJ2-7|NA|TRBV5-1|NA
CASSLGSGNSYEQYF
TGCGCCAGCAGCTTGGGGTCAGGGAACTCCTACGAGCAGTACTTC
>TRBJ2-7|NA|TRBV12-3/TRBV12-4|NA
CASSLQAHEQYF
TGTGCCAGCAGCTTACAGGCCCACGAGCAGTACTTC
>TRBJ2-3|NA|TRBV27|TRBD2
CASSYSSGGGLGDTQYF
TGTGCCAGCAGTTACTCCTCCGGGGGGGGGCTGGGAGATACGCAGTATTTT
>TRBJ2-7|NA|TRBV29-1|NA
CSVGDSNYEQYF
TGCAGCGTGGGAGATTCTAACTACGAGCAGTACTTC
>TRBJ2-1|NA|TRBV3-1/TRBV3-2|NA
CASSEIMSVNEQFF
TGTGCCAGCAGTGAAATAATGTCGGTCAATGAGCAGTTCTTC
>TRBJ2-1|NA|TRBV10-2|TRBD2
CASTSSGGYNEQFF
TGCGCCAGCACTTCTAGCGGGGGGTACAATGAGCAGTTCTTC
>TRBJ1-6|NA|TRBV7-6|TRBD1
CASSLGGQGNSPLHF
TGTGCCAGCAGCTTAGGGGGACAGGGAAACTCACCCCTCCACTTT
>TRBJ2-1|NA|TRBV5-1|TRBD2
CASSPGLAGGLGNEQFF
TGCGCCAGCAGCCCTGGACTAGCGGGGGGATTAGGCAATGAGCAGTTCTTC
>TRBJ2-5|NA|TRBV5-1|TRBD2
CASSPGLAGETQYF
TGCGCCAGCAGCCCCGGACTAGCGGGGGAGACCCAGTACTTC